Following are 10 T cell receptor beta chains from one sample sequenced in a study of a mutant IDH1 vaccine in newly diagnosed glioma (dated by TCRdb to about 2021). For these TCRs, the target antigens are not known. What this sample's time point label stands for: week 11, during vaccination. Every vaccine dose consisted of 300 ug of a 20-mer mutant IDH1 peptide in Montanide, administered subcutaneously together with topical imiquimod. Receptor amplification or capture employed the immunoSEQ multiplex PCR assay. What TCRdb holds here is the immuneACCESS table cut down to in-frame rearrangements. Part of the clones is not present; checked against another copy, under half of the missing clones reflect an unresolved V gene, and the others are unexplained. This sample holds about 120,000 clones; about 90% were observed only once. 0.6% to 0.75% of the sample goes to the ten largest clones. The material sequenced was PBMCs, taken from a glioma patient whose treatment included an IDH1 peptide vaccine. The receptors here all came from a woman in her fifties or sixties with glioma.

V gene TRBV2 combines with J gene TRBJ2-7; 7 bases fit TRBD2. The ends lost 6 bases at V and 5 bases at J; junction bases unmatched: 7. Germline CDR1 SNHLY, CDR2 FYNNEI. This CDR3 comprises 13 residues. Here the CDR3 DNA reads TGTGCCAGCAGGTCGACTAGCCCCCACGAGCAGTACTTC. This gives the protein CASRSTSPHEQYF.

CDR3 coding DNA: TGTGCCAGCAGTGAGGTGATAGGGACGCCCGAAGGTGAGCAGTACTTC. The encoded protein is CASSEVIGTPEGEQYF. The V and J genes are TRBV25-1 and TRBJ2-7, with D perhaps being TRBD1 or TRBD2 (5 bases each). CDR3 length: 16 residues. V lost 3 bases and J 7 bases, leaving 22 bases between the germline ends. Germline-derived CDR1 and CDR2 are MGHDK and SYGVNS.

The chain carries TRBV6-5 and TRBJ2-7; tentative D call: TRBD2 (5 bases). The CDR3 has 15 residues. V lost 6 bases and J lost 5, with 20 bases in between. From germline, CDR1 is MNHEY and CDR2 SVGAGI. The CDR3 nucleotides are TGTGCCAGCAGCCCGCCCCGACCGGGAACCCACGAGCAGTACTTC. As protein: CASSPPRPGTHEQYF.

On this clone: This specimen includes other DNA sequences encoding the same CDR3. This chain connects TRBV9 to TRBJ2-5; 8 nucleotides match TRBD1. This CDR3 comprises 14 residues. Germline V gene lookup returns CDR1 SGDLS and CDR2 YYNGEE. V lost 4 bases to trimming and J lost 5 bases; unmatched junction nucleotides: 7. CDR3 DNA sequence: TGTGCCAGCAGCACCCGACAGGGGAGGGAGACCCAGTACTTC. Its protein product is CASSTRQGRETQYF.

The V call is TRBV29-1, the J call TRBJ1-1, with 7 bases fitting TRBD1. The CDR3 runs 15 residues. The V segment lost 5 bases and the J segment 0 bases; nucleotides outside the gene matches: 9. Germline V gives CDR1 SQVTM, CDR2 ANQGSEA. The chain's CDR3 is CSVRGRQGMNTEAFF. The CDR3 DNA follows: TGCAGCGTTCGGGGCCGACAGGGAATGAACACTGAAGCTTTCTTT.

The CDR3, as DNA: TGCGCCAGCAGAGCAGGGCTGAATTCACCCCTCCACTTT. Amino acids: CASRAGLNSPLHF. The chain recombines TRBV10-1 with TRBJ1-6; D possibly corresponds to TRBD1 (5 bases). CDR3 length: 13 residues. Germline CDR1 and CDR2: WNHNN and SYGVQD (reference sequence). Trimming took off 6 bases at V and 7 bases at J, with 10 bases between the two ends.

The chain links TRBV27 to TRBJ2-2; D is ambiguous. The germline V gene encodes CDR1 MNHEY and CDR2 SMNVEV (reference sequence). Trimming took off 3 bases at V and 4 bases at J, with 3 bases between the two ends. The CDR3 contains 12 residues. This CDR3 is CASSFGTGELFF. The DNA of the CDR3 is TGTGCCAGCAGTTTTGGCACCGGGGAGCTGTTTTTT.

V usage is TRBV7-6 and J usage is TRBJ2-2; TRBD2 agrees at 12 bases. Germline V lookup: CDR1 SGHVS, CDR2 FNYEAQ. This CDR3 spans 18 amino acids. The V segment lost 8 bases and the J segment 1 base; nucleotides outside the gene matches: 11. CDR3 bases: TGTGCCAGCGGAGACCGACTAGCGGGAGTTATGAACACCGGGGAGCTGTTTTTT. Encoded protein: CASGDRLAGVMNTGELFF.

This chain links TRBV28 with TRBJ2-2; no reliable D call. The CDR3 has 14 residues. The V gene lost 2 bases and the J gene lost 6 bases, with 10 bases spanning the gap. The V gene's germline CDR1 is MDHEN and CDR2 SYDVKM. The CDR3 nucleotides read TGTGCCAGCAGTTTAGTAGGGTCGGCCGGGGAGCTGTTTTTT. Protein sequence: CASSLVGSAGELFF.

The rearrangement links TRBV11-2 to TRBJ1-1; no clear D. Looked up from germline, CDR1 is SGHAT and CDR2 is FQNNGV. Trimming removed 3 bases from V and 0 bases from J, with 5 bases in between. The CDR3 runs 13 residues. The CDR3 DNA follows: TGTGCCAGCAGCTTTACGTTGAACACTGAAGCTTTCTTT. It encodes CASSFTLNTEAFF.